Listed below are T cell receptor beta chains from one sample, sequenced in a study of shared clonotypes between healthy human individuals. The data were produced by immunoSEQ multiplex PCR, yet TCRdb's version contains in-frame clones alone and is incomplete. Of 2 million to 2.5 million clones detected, almost 96% appear once; the ten largest clones hold over 0.1%. Sequenced: naive CD4+ T cells sorted from blood. The source is a man aged 18 to 29 in good health. Each CDR3 is given with its conserved first and last residue.

j_call v_call cdr3_aa
TRBJ2-1 TRBV5-1 CASSQRTVNEQFF
TRBJ2-3 TRBV30 CAWEGDYTDTQYF
TRBJ1-2 TRBV28 CASSSSTGGTHGYTF
TRBJ2-2 TRBV5-1 CASSFPTGNTGELFF
TRBJ1-1 TRBV28 CASTRDRGNTEAFF
TRBJ1-2 TRBV10-3 CAISEQGNNYGYTF
TRBJ2-2 TRBV5-1 CASSFTSGPPNTGELFF
TRBJ2-5 TRBV5-6 CASSLRHGSIKETQYF
TRBJ2-7 TRBV27 CASSLRETYEQYF
TRBJ2-3 TRBV6-1 CASSEGRGLAGYTDTQYF
TRBJ1-6 TRBV10-2 CASGTGGNSPLHF
TRBJ2-7 TRBV5-1 CASSLAGTGNHEQYF
TRBJ2-7 TRBV6-5 CASRRGQVNEQYF